What follows describes a single T cell receptor beta chain. Among Cohort 3 donors, those recovered had two negative PCRs, clearance, or symptom resolution. In the authors' methods: Amplified reference gene primers provided the basis for estimating nucleated cell counts. TCRdb's copy holds only in-frame clones and misses some; the assay was immunoSEQ multiplex PCR. That table supplies the V and J calls and clone size; D and trimming were determined from the DNA. The sample has about 370,000 clones, more than 80% seen once. These data belong to a study of blood T cell repertoires in COVID-19. The wider study: Nucleic acid was either cDNA or gDNA, and it came from T cells, B-cell-depleted T cells, or PBMCs.

CDR3 size: 16 residues. CDR1 SGHRS and CDR2 YFSETQ come from the germline V gene. V was pared by 3 bases and J by 9 bases, with 11 bases of the junction left unmatched. J is TRBJ2-2 and V is TRBV5-1; 10 bases agree with TRBD1. This TCR was recovered from a man aged 18 to 30 who had recovered from COVID-19. The specimen was PBMCs or T cells enriched from blood (not recorded which). In DNA form, the CDR3 reads TGCGCCAGCAGCTCCCCTGACAGGGGGCTGGGGAGGGAGCTGTTTTTT. Translated: CASSSPDRGLGRELFF.